This entry features one T cell receptor (beta chain) sequence. This sample is drawn from a study of blood T cell repertoires in COVID-19. Study summary: Samples came from the United States, Italy and Spain, spanning acute and convalescent COVID-19. Sample material is recorded as cDNA or gDNA derived from T cells, B-cell-depleted T cells, or PBMCs.

Seattle patients were enrolled during active infection and followed longitudinally. Data came from immunoSEQ multiplex PCR; TCRdb stores just in-frame clones and leaves some out. The data hold approximately 250,000 clones, with 85% observed a single time. Looked up from germline, CDR1 is SEHNR and CDR2 is FQNEAQ (reference sequence). Trimming removed 5 bases from V and 5 bases from J, with 12 bases in between. The CDR3 covers 13 residues. The source is a man in his forties or fifties with COVID-19, enrolled during active disease. The chain links TRBV7-9 to TRBJ2-5, with D perhaps TRBD2 (5 bases). Sequenced sample: peripheral blood. CDR3 amino acids: CASSPDSRETQYF. DNA of the CDR3: TGTGCCAGCAGCCCGGACTCAAGGGAGACCCAGTACTTC.